These 22 T cell receptor beta chains came from one sample sequenced in a study of technical replicates of blood from a handful of donors. Sequencing was performed with immunoSEQ multiplex PCR; in TCRdb, only in-frame clones are kept and a portion is missing. The sample shows roughly 71,000 clones, around 95% of them seen only once. The sample consisted of T cells isolated from PBMCs. These receptors originate from a human donor in good health.

The CDR3 sequence: CASSLSGQGYKLFF. CDR3 nucleotides: TGTGCCAGCAGTCTTTCGGGACAGGGGTATAAACTGTTTTTT. The chain is built from TRBV28 and TRBJ1-4, with 10 bases fitting TRBD1. Germline V CDR1 and CDR2: MDHEN, SYDVKM. Germline trimming cut 5 bases from V and 11 bases from J; bases unmatched to any gene: 8. This CDR3 is built from 14 residues. The full variable domain, with the rest looked up from reference TRBV28 and TRBJ1-4, is DVKVTQSSRYLVKRTGEKVFLECVQDMDHENMFWYRQDPGLGLRLIYFSYDVKMKEKGDIPEGYSVSREKKERFSLILESASTNQTSMYLCASSLSGQGYKLFFGSGTQLSVL.

The chain uses TRBV9 and TRBJ2-1; 8 nucleotides align to TRBD2. V lost 1 base to trimming and J lost 4 bases; unmatched junction nucleotides: 19. The CDR3 sequence is 20 residues long. Per germline, CDR1 SGDLS and CDR2 YYNGEE. CDR3 sequence reads: CASSVSRPNPGTRRYNEQFF. The CDR3 DNA is TGTGCCAGCAGCGTAAGCCGCCCCAATCCCGGGACTAGGCGATACAATGAGCAGTTCTTC.

CDR3 coding DNA: TGTGCCAGCAGCTTAGGGCGGGAGAGCTCCTACGAGCAGTACTTC. Its translation is CASSLGRESSYEQYF. The chain couples TRBV7-2 to TRBJ2-7; TRBD2 agrees at 7 bases. Trimming removed 1 base from V and 0 bases from J; junction bases left unmatched: 3. The CDR3 sequence is 15 residues long. Germline loops: CDR1 SGHTA, CDR2 FQGNSA.

This clone was seen a single time. This sequence joins TRBV15 and TRBJ2-3; 7 nucleotides align to TRBD2. There are 14 residues in the CDR3. The ends lost 1 base at V and 5 bases at J; junction bases unmatched: 3. The germline V gene has CDR1 LNHNV and CDR2 YYDKDF (reference sequence). This CDR3 is CATSRVGEGDTQYF. The CDR3, as DNA: TGTGCCACCAGCAGAGTGGGGGAGGGAGATACGCAGTATTTT.

This rearrangement joins TRBV20-1 to TRBJ1-1, with D possibly matching TRBD1 (5 bases). Germline V gives CDR1 DFQATT, CDR2 SNEGSKA (reference sequence). The CDR3 has 11 amino acids. V lost 6 bases and J 4 bases, leaving 9 bases between the germline ends. The CDR3 DNA is TGCAGTGCAAAGGGGCGCACTGAAGCTTTCTTT. This encodes CSAKGRTEAFF.

This clone was seen only once. The chain combines TRBV6-6 with TRBJ1-2, with D possibly being TRBD1 (6 bases). Germline V CDR1 and CDR2: MNHNY, SVGAGI (reference sequence). With 4 bases removed from V and 0 bases from J, the gap between germline ends came to 12 bases. The CDR3 covers 15 residues. This chain's CDR3 is CASSLTGTPNYGYTF. CDR3 coding DNA: TGTGCCAGCAGTTTAACCGGGACACCTAACTATGGCTACACCTTC.

This chain joins TRBV7-8 and TRBJ1-1; TRBD1 matches 8 bases. The trim removed 3 bases at V and 7 bases at J, leaving 10 bases unmatched. The CDR3 contains 15 residues. The germline V gene encodes CDR1 SGHVS and CDR2 FQNEAQ. The CDR3 DNA reads TGTGCCAGCAGCTTTCTCGGACAGGGACGATATGAAGCTTTCTTT. Residues: CASSFLGQGRYEAFF.

This rearrangement joins TRBV2 to TRBJ2-3, with TRBD2 as a possible D gene (5 bases). Germline assignment: CDR1 SNHLY and CDR2 FYNNEI. The ends were cut back, 2 bases at V and 2 bases at J, with 14 bases in the middle. This CDR3 is built from 16 residues. CDR3 amino acids: CASSETLTGYTDTQYF. The CDR3 DNA sequence: TGTGCCAGCAGTGAAACCTTGACGGGGTACACAGATACGCAGTATTTT.

V gene TRBV11-2 combines with J gene TRBJ2-1; the D is unclear. The germline gives CDR1 SGHAT, CDR2 FQNNGV. V lost 1 base to trimming and J lost 6 bases, with 19 bases between them. CDR3 length: 17 residues. The CDR3 DNA sequence: TGTGCCAGCAGCTTAGCGGAGATGAGGCCCAATCGCAATGAGCAGTTCTTC. Translation: CASSLAEMRPNRNEQFF.

The chain combines TRBV4-1 with TRBJ2-1; TRBD2 matches at 10 bases. J lost 8 bases, V lost 1 base, and 14 bases had no gene match. Germline-derived CDR1 and CDR2 are MGHRA and YSYEKL. CDR3 size: 18 residues. In DNA, the CDR3 is TGCGCCAGCAGCCAAGGGGTAGCGGGAGGATCCGGGGCCCATGAGCAGTTCTTC. Its translation is CASSQGVAGGSGAHEQFF.

The CDR3 DNA follows: TGTGCCAGCAGGGGGACTAGCGGGAGGAACACAGATACGCAGTATTTT. Its translation is CASRGTSGRNTDTQYF. The chain couples TRBV2 to TRBJ2-3, with 15 bases matching TRBD2. Germline V CDR1 and CDR2: SNHLY, FYNNEI. The CDR3 consists of 16 residues. Germline trimming cut 6 bases from V and 2 bases from J; bases unmatched to any gene: 3.

V usage is TRBV19 and J usage is TRBJ2-3; D is undetermined. V dropped 7 bases and J dropped 11 bases, with 25 bases sitting between them. This CDR3 comprises 15 residues. Germline CDR1 LNHDA, CDR2 SQIVND (reference sequence). This chain's CDR3 is CASTPNSEPPRGQYF. CDR3 bases: TGTGCCAGTACCCCGAACTCGGAACCACCGCGAGGGCAGTATTTT.

This chain joins TRBV7-2 and TRBJ2-7, with D possibly being TRBD2 (6 bases). This CDR3 is 14 amino acids long. V dropped 6 bases and J dropped 7 bases, with 19 bases sitting between them. The V gene's germline CDR1 is SGHTA and CDR2 FQGNSA. CDR3 bases: TGTGCCAGCAGGCCCCGTAGCGGCGCGGGAGAGCAGTACTTC. Its translation is CASRPRSGAGEQYF.

This clone is a singleton in its sample. The genes are TRBV5-4 and TRBJ2-1; possibly TRBD2 for D (6 bases). From germline, CDR1 is SGHNT and CDR2 YYREEE (reference sequence). The V gene lost 1 base and the J gene lost 3 bases, with 11 bases spanning the gap. The length of the CDR3 is 15 residues. CDR3 sequence (DNA): TGTGCCAGCAGCTTGAACGGGGGAGTCTACAATGAGCAGTTCTTC. This translates into CASSLNGGVYNEQFF.

In this sample, this clone turned up once. V is TRBV10-1 and J is TRBJ2-3; D not certain. Germline CDR1 reads WNHNN; CDR2 reads SYGVQD (reference sequence). The V end was cut by 3 bases, the J end by 0 bases, with 10 bases between. CDR3 length: 15 amino acids. CDR3 nucleotides: TGCGCCAGCAGTGATGGTGATACTAGCACAGATACGCAGTATTTT. It specifies CASSDGDTSTDTQYF.

This clone was found once. J is TRBJ2-3 and V is TRBV5-4; 9 bases fit TRBD2. The germline V gene has CDR1 SGHNT and CDR2 YYREEE (reference sequence). Trimming took 5 bases from V and 6 from J; bases not matched to a gene: 16. The CDR3 extends over 17 amino acids. CDR3 sequence reads: CASRPPFSGSLGDTQYF. The CDR3 DNA sequence: TGTGCCAGCAGACCACCGTTTAGCGGGAGCCTTGGGGATACGCAGTATTTT.

This chain connects TRBV9 to TRBJ1-1; the D is unclear. The CDR3 extends over 12 amino acids. V was shortened by 2 bases and J by 3 bases, with 5 bases between the two germline ends. The germline gives CDR1 SGDLS, CDR2 YYNGEE. Here the CDR3 DNA reads TGTGCCAGCAGCGTCAGTGACACTGAAGCTTTCTTT. Amino acids: CASSVSDTEAFF.

V gene TRBV11-3 combines with J gene TRBJ1-1, with D unresolved. Trimming cost V 1 base and J 5 bases, with 11 bases left between them. The CDR3 has 14 amino acids. CDR1 and CDR2 (germline): SGHNT, YENEEA. The CDR3 DNA sequence: TGTGCCAGCAGCTTAGGAGCTTCAGGTACTGAAGCTTTCTTT. This sequence encodes CASSLGASGTEAFF. Full variable domain (remainder filled in from reference TRBV11-3 and TRBJ1-1): EAGVVQSPRYKIIEKKQPVAFWCNPISGHNTLYWYLQNLGQGPELLIRYENEEAVDDSQLPKDRFSAERLKGVDSTLKIQPAELGDSAVYLCASSLGASGTEAFFGQGTRLTVV.

The rearrangement joins TRBV5-1 to TRBJ2-5; 9 nucleotides agree with TRBD1. V was clipped by 1 base and J by 4 bases; unmatched bases: 8. From germline, CDR1 is SGHRS and CDR2 YFSETQ. The CDR3 extends over 16 amino acids. In nucleotides, the CDR3 is TGCGCCAGCAGCTTGCCCTCTACAGGGGGCCTAGAGACCCAGTACTTC. Protein product: CASSLPSTGGLETQYF. The full variable domain, rest sourced from reference TRBV5-1 and TRBJ2-5, is KAGVTQTPRYLIKTRGQQVTLSCSPISGHRSVSWYQQTPGQGLQFLFEYFSETQRNKGNFPGRFSGRQFSNSRSEMNVSTLELGDSALYLCASSLPSTGGLETQYFGPGTRLLVL.

The rearrangement uses TRBV11-2 and TRBJ2-1; a possible D gene is TRBD2 (6 bases). Trimming took 5 bases from V and 8 from J, leaving 16 bases between them. CDR1 SGHAT and CDR2 FQNNGV come from the germline V gene. CDR3 size: 14 residues. The CDR3 nucleotides read TGTGCCAGCAGCCGCTGGGGGGTTACCTATGAGCAGTTCTTC. Translated, it gives CASSRWGVTYEQFF.

V gene TRBV4-1 combines with J gene TRBJ1-2, with TRBD1 identical over 8 bases. Germline CDR1 is MGHRA and CDR2 is YSYEKL. The CDR3 has 16 residues. V lost 3 bases to trimming and J lost 4 bases; unmatched junction nucleotides: 10. The CDR3 protein is CASSHPQGDLGYGYTF. The CDR3, as DNA: TGCGCCAGCAGCCACCCACAGGGGGATCTGGGCTATGGCTACACCTTC.

CDR3 sequence reads: CASSLAVAGGDEKLFF. The DNA of the CDR3 is TGTGCCAGCAGCTTAGCGGTGGCAGGGGGCGATGAAAAACTGTTTTTT. V gene TRBV7-9 combines with J gene TRBJ1-4, with 8 bases aligning to TRBD1. V shed 0 bases, J shed 6 bases, and the junction held 6 bases outside the gene matches. This CDR3 is built from 16 residues. CDR1 is SEHNR, CDR2 FQNEAQ, per germline (reference sequence). The full variable domain, completed using reference TRBV7-9 and TRBJ1-4, is DTGVSQNPRHKITKRGQNVTFRCDPISEHNRLYWYRQTLGQGPEFLTYFQNEAQLEKSRLLSDRFSAERPKGSFSTLEIQRTEQGDSAMYLCASSLAVAGGDEKLFFGSGTQLSVL.